This passage covers 5 T cell receptor beta chains from one sample sequenced in a study of T-cell reconstitution after alpha-beta-depleted transplantation in children. Unique molecular identifiers were incorporated into the prepared TCRbeta library. TCRdb re-analysed the PCR reads in MiXCR, keeping a single row per CDR3 protein. The data hold 600,000 to 800,000 distinct CDR3 sequences, with around 13% observed a single time. The source was PBMCs, collected before TCRalphabeta/CD19-depleted stem cell transplant. These receptors originate from a girl under 10 years old with congenital amegakaryocytic thrombocytopenia, due to receive a stem cell transplant.

This clonotype was seen repeatedly, ten times or more. The chain combines TRBV4-2 with TRBJ1-2, with 8 bases identical to TRBD1. Germline loops: CDR1 LGHNA, CDR2 YNFKEQ. The CDR3 is made up of 14 amino acids. V was clipped by 3 bases and J by 3 bases; unmatched bases: 3. CDR3 loop: CASSQDRVDYGYTF. CDR3 nucleotide sequence: TGTGCCAGCAGCCAGGACAGGGTCGACTATGGCTACACCTTC.

This clonotype was observed a few times. The genes are TRBV7-7 and TRBJ2-5; 7 nucleotides agree with TRBD1. Germline V gene lookup returns CDR1 SSHAT and CDR2 FNYEAQ (reference sequence). After removal of 4 bases from V and 0 bases from J, the junction contained 8 bases not matched to a gene. CDR3 length: 16 residues. CDR3 bases: TGTGCCAGCAGCTCAAAGATAGGACAGGACCAAGAGACCCAGTACTTC. Residues: CASSSKIGQDQETQYF.

This clonotype was counted only a few times. The chain carries TRBV29-1 and TRBJ2-2, with 11 bases lining up with TRBD2. This CDR3 contains 16 residues. Trimming at V came to 2 bases and at J to 3 bases, leaving 5 bases not matched to a gene. CDR1 and CDR2 from the germline V gene are SQVTM and ANQGSEA. CDR3 nucleotides: TGCAGCGTTGAATTAGCGGGAGGGTTTGACACCGGGGAGCTGTTTTTT. Protein: CSVELAGGFDTGELFF.

This clonotype was detected only once. The rearrangement uses TRBV27 and TRBJ2-3; no clear D. Per the germline V gene, CDR1 is MNHEY and CDR2 is SMNVEV (reference sequence). V was shortened by 3 bases and J by 2 bases, with 9 bases between the two germline ends. The CDR3 length is 14 residues. The CDR3 DNA sequence: TGTGCCAGCAGTTTTCGAAAAAACACAGATACGCAGTATTTT. Its protein is CASSFRKNTDTQYF.

The table lists this clonotype with many counts. The rearrangement links TRBV10-3 to TRBJ2-2, with a possible D match to TRBD2 (6 bases). V was clipped by 4 bases and J by 3 bases, with 9 bases between them. CDR1 ENHRY and CDR2 SYGVKD come from the germline V gene. The CDR3 spans 14 residues. The CDR3 DNA reads TGTGCCATCAGTGCGTGGGAGGACACCGGGGAGCTGTTTTTT. Its protein is CAISAWEDTGELFF.